These 13 T cell receptor beta chains originate from one sample sequenced in a study of cytomegalovirus exposure and HLA in healthy donors. Primers for the PCR totalled 60 Vbeta and 13 Jbeta. Assay: immunoSEQ multiplex PCR; the TCRdb copy retains only in-frame clones and omits some. This sample has 100,000 to 150,000 clones, with roughly 83% found just once. Sequenced material: PBMCs. These receptors were obtained from a man aged 18-30 years in good health and CMV-seropositive.

V usage is TRBV9 and J usage is TRBJ1-2, with D unclear. The length of the CDR3 is 13 residues. Germline CDR1 SGDLS, CDR2 YYNGEE. V lost 6 bases and J lost 5, with 14 bases in between. The CDR3 sequence: CASTPLESYGYTF. In nucleotides, the CDR3 is TGTGCCAGCACCCCTTTGGAGTCATATGGCTACACCTTC.

The rearrangement links TRBV10-2 to TRBJ2-5; 10 bases agree with TRBD1. This CDR3 comprises 16 residues. V gave up 6 bases and J gave up 1 base; unmatched junction bases: 8. Per germline, CDR1 WSHSY and CDR2 SAAADI. This chain's CDR3 is CASSGLWTGGQETQYF. DNA of the CDR3: TGCGCCAGCAGCGGTCTCTGGACAGGGGGCCAAGAGACCCAGTACTTC.

The chain recombines TRBV30 with TRBJ1-6, with TRBD1 identical over 12 bases. V was clipped by 5 bases and J by 9 bases; unmatched bases: 5. The CDR3 is made up of 14 amino acids. Germline CDR1 and CDR2: GTSNPN and SVGIG (reference sequence). CDR3 coding DNA: TGTGCCTGGGGCGGGGACAGGGGGCCTTCACCCCTCCACTTT. It encodes CAWGGDRGPSPLHF.

To note about this clone: The same CDR3 can be traced to other DNA sequences in this sample. The CDR3 coding sequence is TGTGCCAGTAGTATAGGGGCAGGGTTGGGCAATCAGCCCCAGCATTTT. Its protein product is CASSIGAGLGNQPQHF. The J gene is TRBJ1-5, the V gene TRBV19; D might be TRBD1 (5 bases). Looked up from germline, CDR1 is LNHDA and CDR2 is SQIVND (reference sequence). The CDR3 sequence is 16 residues long. V shed 1 base and J shed 2 bases, with 12 bases lying between them.

The chain is built from TRBV5-1 and TRBJ1-2; D is uncertain. CDR1 is SGHRS, CDR2 YFSETQ, per germline. V gave up 0 bases and J gave up 8 bases, with 8 bases separating them. This CDR3 contains 12 residues. CDR3 protein: CASSLERQGYTF. The CDR3 DNA follows: TGCGCCAGCAGCTTGGAGAGGCAGGGCTACACCTTC.

The chain uses TRBV6-5 and TRBJ1-2, with unresolved D. The CDR3 length is 13 residues. Germline V lookup: CDR1 MNHEY, CDR2 SVGAGI. Trimming shortened V by 2 bases and J by 1 base, and 5 bases separated the two germline ends. CDR3 loop: CASSYHSNYGYTF. CDR3 bases: TGTGCCAGCAGTTACCACAGTAACTATGGCTACACCTTC.

V is TRBV6-1 and J is TRBJ1-2, with no clear D. Germline V gene lookup returns CDR1 MNHNS and CDR2 SASEGT. The CDR3 has 11 amino acids. V was clipped by 6 bases and J by 3 bases, with 5 bases between them. The CDR3 here is CASRGDYGYTF. CDR3 nucleotides: TGTGCCAGCAGGGGCGACTATGGCTACACCTTC.

The chain combines TRBV5-1 with TRBJ1-2; 12 bases line up with TRBD1. The CDR3 runs to 16 residues. Germline loops: CDR1 SGHRS, CDR2 YFSETQ. The V segment lost 0 bases and the J segment 5 bases; nucleotides outside the gene matches: 5. The CDR3 bases are TGCGCCAGCAGCTTGGATGGGGGACAGGGGGCGTATGGCTACACCTTC. It yields the protein CASSLDGGQGAYGYTF. The entire variable domain, with the rest obtained from reference TRBV5-1 and TRBJ1-2, is as follows: KAGVTQTPRYLIKTRGQQVTLSCSPISGHRSVSWYQQTPGQGLQFLFEYFSETQRNKGNFPGRFSGRQFSNSRSEMNVSTLELGDSALYLCASSLDGGQGAYGYTFGSGTRLTVV.

The chain employs TRBV19 and TRBJ1-5; D gene uncertain. The CDR3 is 13 amino acids. V was clipped by 10 bases and J by 9 bases, with 19 bases between them. CDR1 and CDR2 (germline): LNHDA, SQIVND (reference sequence). The CDR3 coding sequence is TGTGCCACCCGCCCGGGATTCGAAACGCCCCAGCATTTT. Translating it yields CATRPGFETPQHF.

The chain joins TRBV14 to TRBJ2-7; D might be TRBD2 (6 bases). From germline, CDR1 is SGHDN and CDR2 FVKESK. The V and J ends lost 0 bases and 4 bases respectively, with 19 bases between them. The CDR3 is 17 amino acids. The CDR3 region has the DNA TGTGCCAGCAGCCAAGATGGGTTCGGAGGGATTGGTTACGAGCAGTACTTC. Protein: CASSQDGFGGIGYEQYF.

J is TRBJ2-7 and V is TRBV6-4; D is possibly TRBD2 (7 bases). Trimming cost V 8 bases and J 3 bases, with 14 bases left between them. The CDR3 spans 13 residues. The germline V gene encodes CDR1 MRHNA and CDR2 SNTAGT. The CDR3 sequence: CASPGGQDYEQYF. The CDR3 nucleotides are TGTGCCAGCCCGGGGGGCCAAGACTACGAGCAGTACTTC.

This clone was detected once. The CDR3 nucleotides read TGTGCCAGCAGCCCGGCCTGGGGGCCTGGCAATGAAAAACTGTTTTTT. The encoded protein is CASSPAWGPGNEKLFF. V is TRBV7-9 and J is TRBJ1-4; perhaps TRBD1 as D (6 bases). The V gene lost 5 bases and the J gene lost 5 bases, with 18 bases spanning the gap. Germline assignment: CDR1 SEHNR and CDR2 FQNEAQ (reference sequence). This CDR3 spans 16 amino acids.

The chain employs TRBV6-1 and TRBJ2-1; 7 bases align to TRBD2. Germline CDR1 MNHNS, CDR2 SASEGT. This CDR3 has 12 residues. V lost 10 bases to trimming and J lost 4 bases; unmatched junction nucleotides: 4. DNA for the CDR3: TGTGCCACCATGGGGGGGTACAATGAGCAGTTCTTC. Amino acids: CATMGGYNEQFF.